The T cell receptor beta chain described here comes from a study of T cell changes during pregnancy in multiple sclerosis. The junction had 4 bases not matched to a gene; V was cut back by 2 bases and J by 5 bases. Germline-derived CDR1 and CDR2 are LNHNV and YYDKDF (reference sequence). The CDR3 consists of 14 residues. Profiled with immunoSEQ multiplex PCR; TCRdb holds only in-frame clones, not every one. The data contain 78,000 or so clones, 92% of them seen just once; the ten biggest clones take up 1.4%. In this sample, this clone turned up once. The chain recombines TRBV15 with TRBJ2-3; 7 bases are shared with TRBD1. This TCR derives from a female donor with multiple sclerosis, enrolled in a pregnancy study. Sequenced material: peripheral blood, taken before pregnancy. CDR3 region: CATSRRDRVDTQYF. CDR3 coding DNA: TGTGCCACCAGCAGACGCGACAGGGTAGATACGCAGTATTTT.